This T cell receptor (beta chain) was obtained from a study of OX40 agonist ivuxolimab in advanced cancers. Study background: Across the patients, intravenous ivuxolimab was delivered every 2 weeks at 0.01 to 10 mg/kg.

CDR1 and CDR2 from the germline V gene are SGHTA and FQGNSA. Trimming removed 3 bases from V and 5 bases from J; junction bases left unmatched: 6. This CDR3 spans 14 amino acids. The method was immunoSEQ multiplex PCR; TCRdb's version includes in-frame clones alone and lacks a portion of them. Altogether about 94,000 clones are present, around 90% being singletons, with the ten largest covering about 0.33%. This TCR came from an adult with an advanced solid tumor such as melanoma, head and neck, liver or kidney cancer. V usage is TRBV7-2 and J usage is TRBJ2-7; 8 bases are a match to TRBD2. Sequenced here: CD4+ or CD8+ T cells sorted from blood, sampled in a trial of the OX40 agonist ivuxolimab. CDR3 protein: CASSFGGGYDEQYF. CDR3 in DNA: TGTGCCAGCAGCTTCGGGGGGGGTTACGACGAGCAGTACTTC. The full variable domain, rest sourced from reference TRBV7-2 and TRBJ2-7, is GAGVSQSPSNKVTEKGKDVELRCDPISGHTALYWYRQSLGQGLEFLIYFQGNSAPDKSGLPSDRFSAERTGGSVSTLTIQRTQQEDSAVYLCASSFGGGYDEQYFGPGTRLTVT.